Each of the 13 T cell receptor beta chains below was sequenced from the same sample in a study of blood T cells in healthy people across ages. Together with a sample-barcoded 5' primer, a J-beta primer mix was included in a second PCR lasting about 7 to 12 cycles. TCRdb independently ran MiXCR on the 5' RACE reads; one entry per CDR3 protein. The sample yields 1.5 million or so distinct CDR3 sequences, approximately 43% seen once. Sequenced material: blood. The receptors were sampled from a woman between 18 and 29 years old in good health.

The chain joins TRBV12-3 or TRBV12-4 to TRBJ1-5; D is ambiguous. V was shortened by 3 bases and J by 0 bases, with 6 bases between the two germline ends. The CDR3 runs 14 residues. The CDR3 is CASSLRNSNQPQHF. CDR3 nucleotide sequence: TGTGCCAGCAGTTTGAGGAATAGCAATCAGCCCCAGCATTTT.

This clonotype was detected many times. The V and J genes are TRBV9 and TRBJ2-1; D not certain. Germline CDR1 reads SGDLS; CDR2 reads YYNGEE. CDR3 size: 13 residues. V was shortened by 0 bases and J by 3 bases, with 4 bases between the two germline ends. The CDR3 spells CASSVGSYNEQFF. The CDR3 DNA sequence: TGTGCCAGCAGCGTAGGCAGCTACAATGAGCAGTTCTTC.

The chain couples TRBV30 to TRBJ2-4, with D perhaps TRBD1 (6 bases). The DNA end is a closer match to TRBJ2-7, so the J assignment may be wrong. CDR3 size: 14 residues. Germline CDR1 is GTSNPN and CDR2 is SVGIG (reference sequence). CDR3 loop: CAWSRQGRNYEQYF. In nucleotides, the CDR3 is TGTGCCTGGAGCAGGCAGGGGCGGAACTACGAGCAGTACTTC.

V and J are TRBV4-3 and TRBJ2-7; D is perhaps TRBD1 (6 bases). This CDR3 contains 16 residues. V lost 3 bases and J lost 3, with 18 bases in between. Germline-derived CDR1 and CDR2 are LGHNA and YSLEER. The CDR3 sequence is CASSQALSDRSYEQYF. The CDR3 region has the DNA TGCGCCAGCAGCCAGGCCTTATCGGACAGAAGCTACGAGCAGTACTTC.

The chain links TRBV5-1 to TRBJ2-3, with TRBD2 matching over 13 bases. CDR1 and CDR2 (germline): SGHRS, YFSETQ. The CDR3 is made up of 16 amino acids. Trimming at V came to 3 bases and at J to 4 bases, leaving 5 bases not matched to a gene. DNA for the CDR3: TGCGCCAGCAGCTGGGGGACTAGCGGGATTGCAGATACGCAGTATTTT. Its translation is CASSWGTSGIADTQYF.

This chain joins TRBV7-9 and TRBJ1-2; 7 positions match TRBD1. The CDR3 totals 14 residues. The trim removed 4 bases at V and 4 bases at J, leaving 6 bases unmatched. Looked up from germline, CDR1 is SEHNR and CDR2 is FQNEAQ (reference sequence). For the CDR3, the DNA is TGTGCCAGCAGCTCCCAACAGGGGAGCTATGGCTACACCTTC. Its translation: CASSSQQGSYGYTF.

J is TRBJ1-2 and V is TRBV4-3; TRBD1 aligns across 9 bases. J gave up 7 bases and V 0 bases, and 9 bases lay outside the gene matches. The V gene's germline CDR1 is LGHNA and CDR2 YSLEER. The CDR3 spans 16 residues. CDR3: CASSQDLTGGLGGYTF. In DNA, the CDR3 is TGCGCCAGCAGCCAAGATCTCACAGGGGGCTTGGGTGGCTACACCTTC.

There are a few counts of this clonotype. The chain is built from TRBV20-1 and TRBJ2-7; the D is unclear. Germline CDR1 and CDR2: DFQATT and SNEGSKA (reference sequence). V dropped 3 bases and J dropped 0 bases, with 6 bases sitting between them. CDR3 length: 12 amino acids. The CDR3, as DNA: TGCAGTGCTAGGGAGAACTCCTACGAGCAGTACTTC. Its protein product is CSARENSYEQYF.

Here the CDR3 DNA reads TGTGCCAGCAGCTTAGATTCGGCCTACACTGAAGCTTTCTTT. Translating gives CASSLDSAYTEAFF. This chain joins TRBV7-9 and TRBJ1-1; D is uncertain. Germline CDR1 is SEHNR and CDR2 is FQNEAQ (reference sequence). V was shortened by 1 base and J by 3 bases, with 9 bases between the two germline ends. This CDR3 has 14 amino acids.

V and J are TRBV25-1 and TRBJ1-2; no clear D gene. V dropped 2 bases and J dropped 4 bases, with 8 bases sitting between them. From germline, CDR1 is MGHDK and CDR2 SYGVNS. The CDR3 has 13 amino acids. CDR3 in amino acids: CASSERARYGYTF. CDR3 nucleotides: TGTGCCAGCAGTGAAAGGGCACGCTATGGCTACACCTTC.

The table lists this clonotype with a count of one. CDR3 DNA sequence: TGCGCCAGCAGCTCGTTACTAGAGGAGAGTGAGCAGTTCTTC. Protein product: CASSSLLEESEQFF. The V and J genes are TRBV5-1 and TRBJ2-1; possible D gene TRBD2, 5 bases. V was shortened by 3 bases and J by 9 bases, with 16 bases between the two germline ends. Germline CDR1 reads SGHRS; CDR2 reads YFSETQ. CDR3 size: 14 residues.

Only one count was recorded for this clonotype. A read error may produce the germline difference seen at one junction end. The CDR3, as DNA: TGTGCCAGCAGCTTGGAATGGATCCAAGAGACCCAGTGCTTC. Translating it yields CASSLEWIQETQCF. The chain recombines TRBV5-5 with TRBJ2-5; D gene uncertain. The CDR3 has 14 residues. Germline V lookup: CDR1 SGHKS, CDR2 YYEKEE (reference sequence).

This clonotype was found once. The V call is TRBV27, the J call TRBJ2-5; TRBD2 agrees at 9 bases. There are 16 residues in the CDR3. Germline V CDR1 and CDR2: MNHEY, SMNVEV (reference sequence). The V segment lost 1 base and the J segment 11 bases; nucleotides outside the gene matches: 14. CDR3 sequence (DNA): TGTGCCAGCAGTTTATTCCGCGGGGGGGCCGTAGATGAGCAGTACTTC. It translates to CASSLFRGGAVDEQYF.